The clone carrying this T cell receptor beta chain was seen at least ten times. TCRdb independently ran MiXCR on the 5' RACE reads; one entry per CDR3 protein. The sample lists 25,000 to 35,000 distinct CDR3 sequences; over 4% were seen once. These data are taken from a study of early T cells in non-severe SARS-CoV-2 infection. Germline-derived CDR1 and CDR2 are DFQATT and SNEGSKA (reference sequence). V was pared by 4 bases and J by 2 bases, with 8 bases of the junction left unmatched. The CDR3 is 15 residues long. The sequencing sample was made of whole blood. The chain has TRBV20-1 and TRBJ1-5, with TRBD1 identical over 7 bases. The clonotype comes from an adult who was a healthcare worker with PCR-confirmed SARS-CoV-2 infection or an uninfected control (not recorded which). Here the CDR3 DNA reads TGCAGTGCTACCGACCCTGGGACAGGCAATCAGCCCCAGCATTTT. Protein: CSATDPGTGNQPQHF.